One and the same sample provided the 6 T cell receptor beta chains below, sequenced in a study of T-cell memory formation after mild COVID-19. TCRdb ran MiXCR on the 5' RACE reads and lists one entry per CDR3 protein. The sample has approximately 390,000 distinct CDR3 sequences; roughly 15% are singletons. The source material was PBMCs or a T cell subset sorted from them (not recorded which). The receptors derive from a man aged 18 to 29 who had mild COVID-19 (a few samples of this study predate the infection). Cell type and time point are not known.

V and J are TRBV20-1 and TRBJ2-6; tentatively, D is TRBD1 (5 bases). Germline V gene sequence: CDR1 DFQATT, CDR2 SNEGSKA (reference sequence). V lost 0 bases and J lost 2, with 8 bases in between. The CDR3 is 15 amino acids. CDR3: CSARDSRAGANVLTF. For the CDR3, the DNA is TGCAGTGCTAGAGATAGCAGGGCTGGGGCCAACGTCCTGACTTTC.

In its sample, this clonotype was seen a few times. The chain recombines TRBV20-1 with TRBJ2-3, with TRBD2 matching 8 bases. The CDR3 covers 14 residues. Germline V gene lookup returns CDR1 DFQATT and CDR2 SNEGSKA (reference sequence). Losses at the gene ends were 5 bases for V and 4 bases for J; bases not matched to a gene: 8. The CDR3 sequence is CSAQHGGGADTQYF. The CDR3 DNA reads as TGCAGTGCTCAGCACGGGGGGGGTGCAGATACGCAGTATTTT.

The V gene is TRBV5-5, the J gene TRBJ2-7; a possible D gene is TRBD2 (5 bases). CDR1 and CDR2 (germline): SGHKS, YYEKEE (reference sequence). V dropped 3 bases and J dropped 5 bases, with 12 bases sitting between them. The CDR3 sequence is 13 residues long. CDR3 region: CASSWGLRDEQYV. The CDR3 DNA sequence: TGTGCCAGCAGCTGGGGTCTGCGGGACGAGCAGTACGTC.

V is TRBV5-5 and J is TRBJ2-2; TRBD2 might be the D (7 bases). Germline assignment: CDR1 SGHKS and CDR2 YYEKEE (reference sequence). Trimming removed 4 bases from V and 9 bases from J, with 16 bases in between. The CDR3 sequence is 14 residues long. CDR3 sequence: CASSPPGGFRELFF. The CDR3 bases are TGTGCCAGCAGCCCGCCGGGGGGCTTTAGGGAGCTGTTTTTT. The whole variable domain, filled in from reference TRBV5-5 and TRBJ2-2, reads DAGVTQSPTHLIKTRGQQVTLRCSPISGHKSVSWYQQVLGQGPQFIFQYYEKEERGRGNFPDRFSARQFPNYSSELNVNALLLGDSALYLCASSPPGGFRELFFGEGSRLTVL.

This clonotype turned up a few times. The CDR3 loop is CASSLRDSLNGYTF. CDR3 coding DNA: TGCGCCAGCAGCCTTCGCGACAGTTTAAACGGCTACACCTTC. This rearrangement joins TRBV5-1 to TRBJ1-2; possibly TRBD1 for D (5 bases). Trimming left V 4 bases short and J 8 bases short, with 18 bases between. Germline loops: CDR1 SGHRS, CDR2 YFSETQ. The CDR3 totals 14 residues.

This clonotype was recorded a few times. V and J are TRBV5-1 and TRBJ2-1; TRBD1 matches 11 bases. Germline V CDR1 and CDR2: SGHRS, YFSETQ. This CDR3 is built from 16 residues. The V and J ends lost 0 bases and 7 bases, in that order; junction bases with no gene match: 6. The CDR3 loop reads CASSLVMGQGENEQFF. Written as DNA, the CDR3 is TGCGCCAGCAGCTTGGTAATGGGACAGGGGGAGAATGAGCAGTTCTTC. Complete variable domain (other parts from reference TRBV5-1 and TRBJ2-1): KAGVTQTPRYLIKTRGQQVTLSCSPISGHRSVSWYQQTPGQGLQFLFEYFSETQRNKGNFPGRFSGRQFSNSRSEMNVSTLELGDSALYLCASSLVMGQGENEQFFGPGTRLTVL.